The sequence of this TCR beta chain was determined in a study of shared clonotypes between healthy human individuals. This CDR3 comprises 15 residues. CDR1 SEHNR and CDR2 FQNEAQ come from the germline V gene (reference sequence). The ends were cut back, 1 base at V and 2 bases at J, with 12 bases in the middle. About this clone itself: Its antigen is as yet unknown.

Sequencing used immunoSEQ multiplex PCR; TCRdb keeps in-frame clones, though not all of them. The profile shows some 1 million clones, 70% to 80% of them singletons. Whole-study findings and limits: Generation probability values for non-shared clonotypes were lower than those for clonotypes shared by all four donors.

The source is a man younger than 30 in good health. This chain links TRBV7-9 with TRBJ2-7; the D gene is possibly TRBD1 (6 bases). Sequencing was performed on memory CD4+ T cells sorted from blood. As for subset: CD45RA-negative fraction. CDR3 in DNA: TGTGCCAGCAGCTTAGGGGACACCGGCCCCTACGAGCAGTACTTC. This gives the protein CASSLGDTGPYEQYF.